The 6 T cell receptor beta chains given below trace back to one sample, sequenced in a study of regulatory T cells in long-lasting Graves disease. As to time point: newly diagnosed GD, antithyroid drugs for less than 3 months. Preparation of the TCR library used RNA extracted from PBMCs. Both iRepertoire HTBI primers and Arm-PCR of CDR3 regions were used to build the TCR beta libraries. A single record per CDR3 protein comes from TCRdb applying MiXCR to the multiplex PCR reads. The table records some 340,000 distinct CDR3 sequences, approximately 12% of them present only once. These data also formed part of another study, on T cells in Graves' hyperthyroidism and ophthalmopathy.

Source: peripheral blood mononuclear cells (PBMCs), taken at new diagnosis, from a patient treated with antithyroid drugs. The receptor set was obtained from a woman between 18 and 30 years old with Graves disease.

This clonotype has at least ten counts. This rearrangement joins TRBV18 to TRBJ2-7; tentatively, D is TRBD1 (6 bases). The length of the CDR3 is 14 residues. Germline lookup yields CDR1 KGHSH and CDR2 LQKENI. V lost 5 bases to trimming and J lost 2 bases, with 13 bases between them. In nucleotides, the CDR3 is TGTGCCAGCTCAGCGACAGGTGGTCCCTACGAGCAGTACTTC. The encoded protein is CASSATGGPYEQYF.

In this sample, this clonotype turned up many times. V gene TRBV7-2 combines with J gene TRBJ2-3; unclear D gene. The CDR3 covers 14 residues. Germline lookup yields CDR1 SGHTA and CDR2 FQGNSA. The CDR3 loop is CATSAPPIPDTQYF. CDR3 DNA: TGTGCAACGTCCGCCCCACCAATCCCAGATACGCAGTATTTT.

In the case of this clonotype: Compared with germline, one end of the junction differs, possibly owing to a read error. The chain joins TRBV7-6 to TRBJ2-1; D unresolved. Germline V lookup: CDR1 SGHVS, CDR2 FNYEAQ. CDR3 length equals 13 residues. CDR3 amino acids: CASSLSSLNEQFF. The CDR3, as DNA: TGTGCCAGCAGCTTATCATCCCTCAATGAGCAGTTCTTT. Combining the CDR3 with reference TRBV7-6 and TRBJ2-1 gives the whole variable domain GAGVSQSPRYKVTKRGQDVALRCDPISGHVSLYWYRQALGQGPEFLTYFNYEAQQDKSGLPNDRFSAERPEGSISTLTIQRTEQRDSAMYRCASSLSSLNEQFFGPGTRLTVL.

This clonotype showed up many times. The junction departs from the called germline gene at one end, perhaps through a read error. The chain uses TRBV9 and TRBJ2-5; D gene uncertain. The germline V gene encodes CDR1 SGDLS and CDR2 YYNGEE. CDR3 length: 12 amino acids. The CDR3 protein is CASSVGQGTQYF. CDR3 DNA sequence: TGTGCCAGCAGCGTAGGGCAAGGGACCCAGTACTTC.

This clonotype was recorded at least ten times. The chain employs TRBV12-5 and TRBJ2-7; D uncertain. Germline CDR1 and CDR2: LGHNT and FRNRAP. The CDR3 extends over 12 amino acids. CDR3 amino acids: CASGLAARHSGV. The CDR3, as DNA: TGTGCTAGTGGTTTGGCCGCACGACATTCGGGCGTC.

The V and J genes are TRBV6-2 or TRBV6-3 and TRBJ1-2; D unresolved. Trimming stripped 0 bases from V and 8 bases from J, with 4 bases between. The CDR3 contains 11 residues. Germline loops: CDR1 MNHEY, CDR2 SVGEGT. CDR3 loop: CASSYSSGYTF. DNA of the CDR3: TGTGCCAGCAGTTACTCGAGCGGCTACACCTTC.